The rows below give T cell receptor beta chains drawn from one sample of a study of T-cell reconstitution after alpha-beta-depleted transplantation in children. TCRdb reanalysed the PCR reads using MiXCR and keeps one entry per CDR3 protein. This sample has more than 45,000 distinct CDR3 sequences, with 40% to 65% found just once. The sample here was peripheral blood, taken before TCRalphabeta/CD19-depleted stem cell transplant. The receptor set was obtained from a boy in the first two years of life with SCID, due to receive a stem cell transplant. CDR3s include the opening cysteine and the closing phenylalanine or tryptophan. The order of the fields is CDR3 DNA, CDR3 protein, V gene, clone size, D gene, J gene. D genes are given only for firm matches. Rows give clone size only sometimes, using once, few, many, or a class for an expanded clone.

TGCAGTGCTAGGGGGTCGGCGGGGGGTACAGATACGCAGTATTTT | CSARGSAGGTDTQYF | TRBV20-1 | few | TRBD2 | TRBJ2-3
TGTGCCAGCAGTTACTCGATAGCGGGAGGGGGCCGATACAATGAGCAGTTCTTC | CASSYSIAGGGRYNEQFF | TRBV6-5 | . | TRBD2 | TRBJ2-1
TGCGCCAGCAGCTTCGAGGACCCCACCTACAATGAGCAGTTCTTC | CASSFEDPTYNEQFF | TRBV5-1 | few | . | TRBJ2-1
TGTGCCAGCAGCCAACAGGGGTCAATATATGGCTACACCTTC | CASSQQGSIYGYTF | TRBV4-2 | . | . | TRBJ1-2
TGTGCCAGCAGTTTAGGGGACGCAACCTACGAGCAGTACTTC | CASSLGDATYEQYF | TRBV12-3/TRBV12-4 | many | . | TRBJ2-7
TGTGCCAGCAGTTTTGGGAGCGGGGGGGCCTCTGGGGCCAACGTCCTGACTTTC | CASSFGSGGASGANVLTF | TRBV12-3/TRBV12-4 | many | TRBD2 | TRBJ2-6
TGTGCCAGCAGCGTAGACGGTAGCGGGGTATCTTACGAGCAGTACTTC | CASSVDGSGVSYEQYF | TRBV9 | . | TRBD2 | TRBJ2-7
TGTGCCAGCAGTTTAATCCCTCACACAGATACGCAGTATTTT | CASSLIPHTDTQYF | TRBV12-3/TRBV12-4 | . | . | TRBJ2-3
TGTGCCAGCAGTTTCGGGGGGATGGATGGCTACACCTTC | CASSFGGMDGYTF | TRBV12-3/TRBV12-4 | . | . | TRBJ1-2
TGTGCCAGTAGTATACTTGCAGGGGGCTCCTACAATGAGCAGTTCTTC | CASSILAGGSYNEQFF | TRBV19 | . | TRBD1 | TRBJ2-1
TGCGCCAGCAGTCGGAGGGACACCGGGGAGCTGTTTTTT | CASSRRDTGELFF | TRBV5-1 | few | . | TRBJ2-2
TGTGCCAGCAGCGGGACTAGCGGATACACAGATACGCAGTATTTT | CASSGTSGYTDTQYF | TRBV7-3 | few | TRBD2 | TRBJ2-3
TGCGCCAGCAGCTTGGACAGCTTATACTCTGGGGCCAACGTCCTGACTTTC | CASSLDSLYSGANVLTF | TRBV5-1 | few | . | TRBJ2-6
TGTGCCAGCAGCTCCGGACTAAGCGGGGGGCCCAAGACGCAGTATTTT | CASSSGLSGGPKTQYF | TRBV7-6 | once | TRBD2 | TRBJ2-3
TGCGCCAGCAGCCAAGGAGCGGGGGGGCGGTACAATGAGCAGTTCTTC | CASSQGAGGRYNEQFF | TRBV4-3 | many | TRBD2 | TRBJ2-1
TGTGCCAGCGCCCTGAGGGGCTCCGGCAATCAGCCCCAGCATTTT | CASALRGSGNQPQHF | TRBV2 | . | . | TRBJ1-5
TGCGCCAGCAGTCCCGGGACAGGACGCAATCAGCCCCAGCATTTT | CASSPGTGRNQPQHF | TRBV5-1 | few | TRBD1 | TRBJ1-5
TGTGCCATCAGTGAGAGACTGGGCCCCTTCGGTGGCTACACCTTC | CAISERLGPFGGYTF | TRBV10-3 | . | . | TRBJ1-2
TGTGCCGCATACGGTACCGGGGAGCTGTTTTTT | CAAYGTGELFF | TRBV6-6 | . | . | TRBJ2-2
TGCGCCAGCAGCTTGGGGGCCCAGTTGGACTACACCTTC | CASSLGAQLDYTF | TRBV5-1 | few | . | TRBJ1-2
TGTGCCAGCAGAACACTGACTAGCGGGGGAACGGAGACCCAGTACTTC | CASRTLTSGGTETQYF | TRBV28 | . | TRBD2 | TRBJ2-5
TGTGCCATCGGCCCGGGGGGGTCAAACAATGAGCAGTTCTTC | CAIGPGGSNNEQFF | TRBV4-2 | . | TRBD2 | TRBJ2-1
TGCGCCAGCAGCCAGTTAGTTGGGAGCGGGGGGGCCTTCGGGGAGCTGTTTTTT | CASSQLVGSGGAFGELFF | TRBV4-3 | . | TRBD2 | TRBJ2-2
TGCGCCAGCGGGGCCTTCGGGGGGCAAGAGACCCAGTACTTC | CASGAFGGQETQYF | TRBV5-1 | many | TRBD2 | TRBJ2-5
TGTGCCAGCAGCCAAGATATCGGGGTGAACACTGAAGCTTTCTTT | CASSQDIGVNTEAFF | TRBV4-2 | . | . | TRBJ1-1
TGTGCCAGCAGCTCGCCTATTAAGGCGGGTGGCACAGATACGCAGTATTTT | CASSSPIKAGGTDTQYF | TRBV7-9 | many | . | TRBJ2-3
TGTGCCATCAGGACAGGGGACTATGGCTACACCTTC | CAIRTGDYGYTF | TRBV10-3 | . | TRBD1 | TRBJ1-2
TGCAGTGCTAGATCAGGGTCCCCCTACGAGCAGTACTTC | CSARSGSPYEQYF | TRBV20-1 | . | . | TRBJ2-7
TGCGCCAGCAGCCAATTTACCGGGACAGGGGGCGAAAAACTGTTTTTT | CASSQFTGTGGEKLFF | TRBV4-3 | . | TRBD1 | TRBJ1-4
TGTGCCAGCAGCCCAGCAGGGACAGGGGGCTACGAGCAGTACTTC | CASSPAGTGGYEQYF | TRBV7-9 | few | TRBD1 | TRBJ2-7
TGTGCCAGCAGCTTAGAGGGGTCAACTAATGAAAAACTGTTTTTT | CASSLEGSTNEKLFF | TRBV7-2 | . | . | TRBJ1-4
TGTGCCAGCAGTCCCGTGAGGGGGCGGTCAGAGACCCAGTACTTC | CASSPVRGRSETQYF | TRBV6-1 | . | TRBD1 | TRBJ2-5
TGCAGTGTAGCGGGACAGGTCCAAAAAAACTATGGCTACACCTTC | CSVAGQVQKNYGYTF | TRBV20-1 | large | TRBD1 | TRBJ1-2
TGTGCCACCAGTGCCTACGAGCAGTACTTC | CATSAYEQYF | TRBV24-1 | few | . | TRBJ2-7
TGCAGTGCTTGGGGGGCGCGCACAGATACGCAGTATTTT | CSAWGARTDTQYF | TRBV20-1 | few | . | TRBJ2-3
TGTGCCAGCAGTTATGGGTCCGGGACAGGGAAACAGCCCCAGCATTTT | CASSYGSGTGKQPQHF | TRBV6-5 | . | TRBD1 | TRBJ1-5
TGTGCCAGCAGCTTAGCGGAGGCTCCTGGGAATGAGCAGTTCTTC | CASSLAEAPGNEQFF | TRBV7-8 | few | . | TRBJ2-1
TGTGCCAGCAGTATCTCCGGGACAGGGAATCAGCCCCAGCATTTT | CASSISGTGNQPQHF | TRBV27 | . | TRBD1 | TRBJ1-5
TGTGCCAGCAGCCTGGGACTAGCGGGGAATGAGCAGTTCTTC | CASSLGLAGNEQFF | TRBV6-4 | few | TRBD2 | TRBJ2-1
TGCGCCAGCAGTTCAGGGATGGGACAGCCCCAGCATTTT | CASSSGMGQPQHF | TRBV5-1 | . | . | TRBJ1-5
TGTGCCAGCAGTGAGGGGAATGAGGAGACCCAGTACTTC | CASSEGNEETQYF | TRBV25-1 | . | . | TRBJ2-5
TGTGCCAGCAGCCTTGACCCAAGCTCTGGAAACACCATATATTTT | CASSLDPSSGNTIYF | TRBV5-5 | few | . | TRBJ1-3
TGTGCCAGCAGTTTAAGACGGAACAGGGGTGAAAAACTGTTTTTT | CASSLRRNRGEKLFF | TRBV28 | . | TRBD1 | TRBJ1-4
TGTGCCAGCAGCGGGGCTCTCCAAGAGACCCAGTACTTC | CASSGALQETQYF | TRBV6-1 | . | . | TRBJ2-5
TGCAGTGCTAGGGGGAACTTCCTTGAGGTCCACGAGCAGTACTTC | CSARGNFLEVHEQYF | TRBV20-1 | . | . | TRBJ2-7
TGTGCCAGCAGCCAGGGGAGGTATGGAAGAACTGAAGCTTTCTTT | CASSQGRYGRTEAFF | TRBV7-9 | . | . | TRBJ1-1
TGCGCCAGCAGCCAAGATTCCATTGGGGGCGAGCAGTACTTC | CASSQDSIGGEQYF | TRBV4-3 | . | . | TRBJ2-7
TGTGCCAGCAGTGAAGTAGCGGGGGGGCCCGGGGAGCTGTTTTTT | CASSEVAGGPGELFF | TRBV6-1 | . | TRBD2 | TRBJ2-2